This T cell receptor beta chain emerged from a study of monozygotic twins with cystic fibrosis. Study context: With about 15 PCR cycles, barcoded libraries came from three micrograms of fragmented DNA. Study-wide points: V usage most resembled the co-twin in 13 of 16 pairs.

After removal of 8 bases from V and 4 bases from J, the junction contained 5 bases not matched to a gene. Germline values: CDR1 LNHNV, CDR2 YYDKDF (reference sequence). This CDR3 contains 13 residues. On this clone itself: Its antigen is still unknown.

Libraries were prepared by immunoSEQ multiplex PCR; TCRdb keeps only in-frame clonotypes and omits some of them. This table holds some 32,000 clones, roughly 90% found once. This receptor was identified in a girl aged 2-15 years with cystic fibrosis. The chain links TRBV15 to TRBJ1-1, with 9 bases lining up with TRBD1. The specimen sequenced was blood. Here the CDR3 DNA reads TGTGCCACCGGGGACAGGGAGACCACTGAAGCTTTCTTT. It encodes CATGDRETTEAFF.